Listed below are T cell receptor beta chains from one sample, sequenced in a study of T cell responses to AZD1222 COVID-19 vaccine. Repertoires were generated with immunoSEQ multiplex PCR, while TCRdb's copy carries only in-frame clones and drops some. The repertoire consists of about 97,000 clones, with approximately 86% occurring once and the leading ten covering 5%. The material sequenced was peripheral blood, taken on day 0 of AZD1222 vaccination. These TCRs come from an adult in good health. The conserved cysteine and the conserved F or W are not part of the CDR3 here. Each record gives: V gene, clone size, D gene, CDR3 protein. The D gene is left open where the match is weak. Clone size appears in some rows only: once, few, many, or a class for an expanded clone.

TRBV6-1 | - | TRBD2 | PSCEGGGGVTDTQY
TRBV5-1 | - | TRBD2 | ASSGEGYSRETQY
TRBV2 | - | - | ASSRYRSSTDTQY
TRBV6-2/TRBV6-3 | - | - | ASSPLPRDTQY
TRBV5-1 | - | - | ASSSLSPGETQY
TRBV6-4 | - | TRBD2 | ASSPLAGPTDTQY
TRBV7-8 | - | TRBD2 | ASSSTAGVFGGEQF
TRBV5-1 | - | - | ASSDGTEYEQY
TRBV5-4 | - | TRBD1 | ASSLPGQGAGTEAF
TRBV19 | - | TRBD2 | ASSIDQVAGGSYNEQF
TRBV10-3 | - | - | AISETAGDAF
TRBV5-1 | - | - | ASSLVSGDTQY
TRBV7-8 | - | TRBD2 | ASSPHQLLAGGLSSYNEQF
TRBV5-1 | once | TRBD1 | ASCPGQGGGIQY
TRBV3-1/TRBV3-2 | once | TRBD2 | ASSQGIAGGRDTQY
TRBV16 | - | - | ASSQSGASNQPQH
TRBV14 | - | - | ASSRRASQETQY
TRBV5-4 | - | TRBD1 | ASSLAGQGSYEQY
TRBV10-3 | - | - | AIKSSTDTQY
TRBV28 | - | - | ASSLRGAGELF
TRBV4-2 | - | TRBD1 | ASSQRGTGDYEQY
TRBV7-2 | - | - | ASSLDGVQDTEAF
TRBV11-2 | - | - | ASSIRTSNTEAF
TRBV7-2 | - | - | ASSFYLDRIYNEQF
TRBV3-1/TRBV3-2 | - | - | ASSRATGSGDGYT
TRBV5-1 | - | TRBD2 | ASSPDSGRIYEQY
TRBV6-5 | - | - | ASSSARDRKLF
TRBV5-6 | - | - | ASTKDSLGGYT
TRBV19 | - | TRBD2 | ASSRGGETDTQY
TRBV6-5 | - | - | ASSSPGHGLIEQY
TRBV10-3 | few | TRBD2 | AINGERGARNNEQF
TRBV6-4 | - | TRBD1 | ASSTGGGTDTQY
TRBV7-2 | - | TRBD2 | ASSFPPSGGLNEQF
TRBV5-5 | - | TRBD1 | ASSRTGGGNQPQH
TRBV4-3 | - | - | ASSQEVRGGLLNYGYT
TRBV4-3 | - | - | ASSQAQGPHEQY
TRBV7-6 | - | - | ASSNKVSRMPETQY
TRBV4-2 | - | TRBD1 | ASSQGQGIGEAF
TRBV7-9 | - | - | ASSSPSGQY
TRBV18 | - | - | ASSPGVGAQETQY
TRBV28 | - | - | ASSLTGELF
TRBV19 | - | - | ASSIGSDHEKLF
TRBV12-5 | - | - | ASGLDVLGPNYGYT
TRBV5-1 | - | - | ASGEQGANEKLF
TRBV27 | - | - | ASRYLRGGTVDTEAF
TRBV4-3 | - | TRBD1 | ASSPDRTGSYEQY
TRBV7-3 | - | - | ASSSSGQETQY
TRBV5-1 | - | TRBD2 | ASSLGLAGFSTGELF